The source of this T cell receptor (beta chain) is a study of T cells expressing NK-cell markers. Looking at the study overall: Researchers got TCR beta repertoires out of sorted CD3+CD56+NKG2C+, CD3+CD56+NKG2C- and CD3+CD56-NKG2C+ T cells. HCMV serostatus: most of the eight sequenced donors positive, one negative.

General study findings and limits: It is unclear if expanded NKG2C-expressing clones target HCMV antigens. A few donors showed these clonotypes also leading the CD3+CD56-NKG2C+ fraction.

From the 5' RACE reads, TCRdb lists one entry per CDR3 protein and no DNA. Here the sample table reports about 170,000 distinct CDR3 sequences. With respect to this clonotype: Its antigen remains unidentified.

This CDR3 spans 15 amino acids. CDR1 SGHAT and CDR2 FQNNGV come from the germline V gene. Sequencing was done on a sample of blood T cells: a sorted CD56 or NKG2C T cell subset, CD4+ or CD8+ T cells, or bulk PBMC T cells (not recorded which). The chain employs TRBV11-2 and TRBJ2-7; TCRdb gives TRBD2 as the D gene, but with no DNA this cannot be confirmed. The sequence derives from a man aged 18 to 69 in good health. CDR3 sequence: CASSQGTSGGYEQYF.